This T cell receptor (beta chain) appears in the sequencing data of a study of CD8 T cells in ankylosing spondylitis. Each TCR beta library was made by quantitative 5'-RACE that incorporated molecular barcodes. TCRdb passed the 5' RACE reads through MiXCR, listing each CDR3 protein once. In the table there are roughly 470,000 distinct CDR3 sequences, roughly a quarter of which are singletons. In regard to this clonotype: Antigen unknown.

CDR3 length: 14 amino acids. CDR1 and CDR2 (germline): WSHSY, SAAADI. The V and J ends lost 5 bases and 2 bases respectively, with 10 bases between them. Study-wide findings and caveats: Certain motif variants had earlier appeared in reactive arthritis synovial fluid and blood. What seemed typical of ankylosing spondylitis blood was a TCR beta motif built from roughly 8 highly homologous variants. Researchers report that disease-linked clones proved CD8+ and relatively rare in peripheral blood. Reports say disease-linked clones showed up significantly more in matched ankylosing spondylitis synovial fluid.

Sequenced: blood, either unsorted or a sorted T cell fraction (not recorded which). The source of this sequence is a male donor with ankylosing spondylitis. The V and J genes are TRBV10-2 and TRBJ1-5; D not certain. For the CDR3, the DNA is TGCGCCAGCAGTCCTGACGCGGGCAATCAGCCCCAGCATTTT. Translation gives CASSPDAGNQPQHF.